This TCR beta chain was profiled in a study of blood T cell repertoires in COVID-19. Looking at the study overall: Acute-phase and convalescent COVID-19 samples originated in the United States, Italy and Spain. T cells, B-cell-depleted T cells, or PBMCs provided the cDNA or gDNA that served as material.

How the authors handled the data: Reference gene primer amplification gave nucleated cell count estimates. Clones were read by immunoSEQ multiplex PCR, and TCRdb kept only the in-frame ones, dropping some. V and J calls and clone size are as listed in that table; D and trimming were resolved from the DNA. The sample lists approximately 200,000 clones; approximately 81% were seen once. Seattle participants joined during active infection and were tracked over time. Germline assignment: CDR1 MDHEN and CDR2 SYDVKM. J gave up 0 bases and V 5 bases, and 6 bases lay outside the gene matches. The CDR3 length is 15 residues.

The source material was peripheral blood. The chain uses TRBV28 and TRBJ1-1, with 7 bases fitting TRBD1. The receptor's source is a woman of 80 years or more with COVID-19, enrolled during active disease. CDR3: CASSPPTGMNTEAFF. DNA for the CDR3: TGTGCCAGCAGTCCCCCGACAGGGATGAACACTGAAGCTTTCTTT.